A single TCR beta chain is shown here with its context. No antigen is known for it. No quality values exist for individual bases; no much larger clone is one base distant. These data are taken from a study of CD4+ T cells in melanoma (dated by TCRdb to between 2021 and 2024). For the study in its entirety: The study examined neoantigen-specific CD4+ T cells in human melanoma.

The method behind the library was the immunoSEQ multiplex PCR assay. TCRdb stores this immuneACCESS table with in-frame sequences only. Part of the clones is absent; in the studies checked, under half of the shortfall reflects unresolved V genes, and no reason is known for the rest. For this sample the table gives thousands of clones, of which about 71% were detected only once. The top ten hold around 17% of the sample. V sheds 7 bases and J sheds 1 base, leaving 7 bases between their ends. Spanning cysteine to phenylalanine, the CDR3 consists of 12 amino acids. The read is trimmed to its CDR3 DNA, 36 bases read in frame from base 1. CDR1 and CDR2 were assigned from the germline V gene as MNHNS and SASEGT. Broader findings and caveats from the paper: Neoantigen-specific CD4+ T cells in melanoma were reported to have a range of differentiation states. The report described a correlation between neoantigen-specific CD4+ T cells and the function of CD8+ T cells, macrophages and B cells.

Donors were patients with melanoma. The receptor was derived from a human donor with melanoma. The chain is made from TRBV6-1 and TRBJ1-1, with TRBD1 tentatively as D gene (5 bases match). Sequencing used cells from a culture (not recorded whether cultured in vitro). The CDR3 protein is CASIGGNTEAFF. The sequenced DNA: TGTGCCAGCATTGGGGGGAACACTGAAGCTTTCTTT.